A selection of T cell receptor beta chains follows, all from one sample in a study of regulatory T cells in long-lasting Graves disease. One entry per CDR3 protein, called by TCRdb with MiXCR from the multiplex PCR reads. The repertoire holds 500,000 or so distinct CDR3 sequences, with 12% to 15% as singletons. This same sample was also part of a study on T cells in Graves' hyperthyroidism and ophthalmopathy.

This specimen was peripheral blood mononuclear cells (PBMCs), taken at new diagnosis, from a patient treated with antithyroid drugs. These receptors were collected from a woman in her forties or fifties with Graves disease. Each CDR3 is given with its conserved first and last residue. The D gene is left open where the match is weak. Rows give clone size only sometimes, using once, few, many, or a class for an expanded clone.

TRBV20-1	NA	NA	TRBJ2-1	TGCAGTGCTAGAAATGGGCTAGCAGCTTACAATGAGCAGTTCTTC	CSARNGLAAYNEQFF
TRBV10-3	many	NA	TRBJ2-7	TGTGCCATCAGGGGTCAGGGCACCACCTACGAGCAGTACTTC	CAIRGQGTTYEQYF
TRBV28	many	TRBD2	TRBJ2-3	TGTGCCAGCAGTTTAGGTCTAGCGGGGGGTCAAGATACGCAGTATTTT	CASSLGLAGGQDTQYF
TRBV20-1	many	TRBD2	TRBJ2-1	TGCAGTGCGCCGGGACTAGCGGAATCGATCGGCTCCTACAATGAGCAGTTCTTC	CSAPGLAESIGSYNEQFF
TRBV29-1	NA	NA	TRBJ2-3	TGCAGCGTTGACGAGGGAGAGGCGGCAGATACGCAGTATTTT	CSVDEGEAADTQYF
TRBV3-1	many	NA	TRBJ2-1	TGTGCCAGCAGCCCCCATGGGAACAATGAGCAGTTCTTC	CASSPHGNNEQFF
TRBV28	many	NA	TRBJ1-1	TGTGCCAGCAGTTTATGGAGGGGGGGACGGAACACTGAAGCTTTCTTT	CASSLWRGGRNTEAFF
TRBV5-1	NA	TRBD1	TRBJ2-5	TGCGCCAGCAGCTTGGGTCCGAGACAGGGGCAAGAGACCCAGTACTTC	CASSLGPRQGQETQYF
TRBV5-1	NA	NA	TRBJ1-3	TGCGCCAGCAGCTCGACTGGACAGACCTCTGGAAACACCATATATTTT	CASSSTGQTSGNTIYF
TRBV6-1	many	NA	TRBJ2-4	TGTGCCAGCAGTGAAGTCGGGGAAGGCGGAGGCGGCATTCAGTACTTC	CASSEVGEGGGGIQYF
TRBV19	NA	NA	TRBJ2-5	TGTGCCAGTAGTATAGCCCCCCCGCCCCAAGAGACCCAGTACTTC	CASSIAPPPQETQYF
TRBV29-1	NA	NA	TRBJ2-1	TGCAGCGTTGACGCTTCGGCTAGAAATAATGAGCAGTTCTTC	CSVDASARNNEQFF
TRBV4-1	few	TRBD2	TRBJ2-5	TGCGCCAGCAGCCAAAACATAGCGGGCCCTCAAGAGACCCAGTACTTC	CASSQNIAGPQETQYF
TRBV28	many	NA	TRBJ2-5	TGTGCCAGCAGTCGCGGGGCACAAGAGACCCAGTACTTC	CASSRGAQETQYF
TRBV19	NA	TRBD2	TRBJ2-3	TGTGCCAGTAGTTCTTCGCGAGCGGGAGGCCTTACCGATACGCAGTATTTT	CASSSSRAGGLTDTQYF
TRBV5-1	many	NA	TRBJ2-3	TGTGCCAGCAGCTTGGCCTCGCTCGCCGATACGCAGTATTTT	CASSLASLADTQYF
TRBV13	many	NA	TRBJ2-7	TGTGCCAGCAGCGGAGGGACAGGAGGGACTAGATCATCCTACGAGCAGTACTTC	CASSGGTGGTRSSYEQYF
TRBV28	few	NA	TRBJ2-5	TGTGCCAGCAGTTTATCGGACACCAAAGAGACCCAGTACTTC	CASSLSDTKETQYF
TRBV25-1	many	TRBD1	TRBJ2-5	TGTGCCAGCAGTCCAGGACAGGGATGGGAGACCCAGTACTTC	CASSPGQGWETQYF
TRBV24-1	many	NA	TRBJ2-2	TGTGCCACCAGTCTGGAGTGGTCGGGGGAGCTGTTTTTT	CATSLEWSGELFF
TRBV7-8	many	NA	TRBJ2-7	TGTGCCAGCAGCTTAGGAACAGGGATCTGGTCCTACGAGCAGTACTTC	CASSLGTGIWSYEQYF
TRBV29-1	few	TRBD2	TRBJ2-1	TGCAGCGTTGGACTAGCGGGAGGGTACTACAATGAGCAGTTCTTC	CSVGLAGGYYNEQFF
TRBV28	few	NA	TRBJ2-7	TGTGCCAGCAGCTCCTCCCAACCGCTTGGGACTGGGAAATACGAGCAGTACTTC	CASSSSQPLGTGKYEQYF
TRBV7-9	many	TRBD1	TRBJ2-7	TGTGCCAGCAGCTCCCCCGCTACGACAGGGTCCTACGAGCAGTACTTC	CASSSPATTGSYEQYF
TRBV12-3/TRBV12-4	NA	TRBD1	TRBJ2-2	TGTGCCAGCAGTAAACAGGGGGCGAACACCGGGGAGCTGTTTTTT	CASSKQGANTGELFF
TRBV27	many	NA	TRBJ2-2	TGTGCCAGCAGCACCTACAGGGGGGAGCTGTTTTTT	CASSTYRGELFF
TRBV19	once	NA	TRBJ2-7	TGTGCCAGTAGTGAGCAGGGAAGGTTCTCCTACGAGCAGTACTTC	CASSEQGRFSYEQYF
TRBV19	NA	TRBD1	TRBJ2-5	TGTGCCAGTAGTATGGACAGGGAAGAGACCCAGTACTTC	CASSMDREETQYF
TRBV12-5	many	TRBD1	TRBJ2-7	TGTGCTAGTGGACGGACAGGGACCTACGAGCAGTACTTC	CASGRTGTYEQYF
TRBV28	many	TRBD1	TRBJ1-1	TGTGCCACCGCGACAGGGGGGACTGAAGCTTTCTTT	CATATGGTEAFF
TRBV6-1	NA	NA	TRBJ1-2	TGTGCCAGCAGGGGGGGGGGGGTACGTGGCTACACCTTC	CASRGGGVRGYTF
TRBV11-2	many	NA	TRBJ2-7	TGTGCCAGCCGCTCGAGGGACTTCGACTACGAGCAGTACTTC	CASRSRDFDYEQYF